One sample yielded the 15 T cell receptor beta chains listed below, sequenced in a study of T-cell memory formation after mild COVID-19. MiXCR, applied by TCRdb to the 5' RACE reads, yields one record per CDR3 protein. The sample holds 430,000 or so distinct CDR3 sequences, 20% to 30% seen once. Input material: PBMCs or a T cell subset sorted from them (not recorded which). The receptors shown here come from an adult woman who had mild COVID-19 (a few samples of this study predate the infection). Cell type and time point are not known.

This chain links TRBV7-2 with TRBJ2-1, with 14 bases fitting TRBD2. Germline-derived CDR1 and CDR2 are SGHTA and FQGNSA. Germline trimming cut 5 bases from V and 0 bases from J; bases unmatched to any gene: 3. The CDR3 is 17 residues long. The CDR3 reads CASSMGTSGSSYNEQFF. In nucleotides, the CDR3 is TGTGCCAGCAGCATGGGGACTAGCGGGAGCTCCTACAATGAGCAGTTCTTC.

The chain is built from TRBV10-3 and TRBJ2-1; 8 nucleotides align to TRBD1. With V trimmed by 3 bases and J by 10 bases, 5 bases remained unmatched. Germline V lookup: CDR1 ENHRY, CDR2 SYGVKD. The CDR3 is made up of 13 amino acids. In DNA form, the CDR3 reads TGTGCCATCAGTGATCCCCGGGACAGGGAGCAGTTCTTC. It is translated as CAISDPRDREQFF.

A few counts support this clonotype. J is TRBJ2-3 and V is TRBV6-6; D might be TRBD1 (6 bases). This CDR3 region has 18 residues. Between the trimmed V and J ends, which lost 3 bases and 2 bases, there was a span of 21 bases. The germline V gene has CDR1 MNHNY and CDR2 SVGAGI (reference sequence). CDR3 loop: CASSYTSGGQRLTDTQYF. Written as DNA, the CDR3 is TGTGCCAGCAGTTATACCTCCGGAGGACAGCGTCTCACAGATACGCAGTATTTT.

To note about this clonotype: Compared with germline, one end of the junction differs, possibly owing to a read error. V is TRBV12-3 or TRBV12-4 and J is TRBJ1-4, with TRBD1 as a possible D gene (5 bases). The CDR3 has 14 amino acids. CDR3 coding DNA: TGTGCCAGCGCCCAGGGAGCCTCCAATGAAAAACTGTATTTT. Its translation is CASAQGASNEKLYF.

This clonotype was observed a handful of times. This chain uses TRBV29-1 with TRBJ2-6; D remains unclear. Germline CDR1 is SQVTM and CDR2 is ANQGSEA. Trimming left V 7 bases short and J 0 bases short, with 7 bases between. The CDR3 is made up of 13 amino acids. The CDR3 protein is CSASLSGANVLTF. CDR3 DNA sequence: TGCAGCGCTTCCCTCTCTGGGGCCAACGTCCTGACTTTC.

The table lists this clonotype with many counts. V is TRBV5-1 and J is TRBJ2-7, with TRBD2 matching over 7 bases. The CDR3 runs 14 residues. Germline values: CDR1 SGHRS, CDR2 YFSETQ. Trimming cost V 2 bases and J 2 bases; bases outside gene matches: 4. The chain's CDR3 is CASSLASGPYEQYF. Written as DNA, the CDR3 is TGCGCCAGCAGCTTAGCTAGCGGCCCCTACGAGCAGTACTTC.

This chain links TRBV7-9 with TRBJ2-1, with D possibly called TRBD1 or TRBD2 (5 bases each). The CDR3 spans 13 residues. Trimming took off 7 bases at V and 8 bases at J, with 15 bases between the two ends. Per the germline V gene, CDR1 is SEHNR and CDR2 is FQNEAQ (reference sequence). The CDR3 DNA reads as TGTGCCAGCACCCTGGGGGAGATAGATGAGCAGTTCTTC. This translates into CASTLGEIDEQFF.

This clonotype was counted a few times. The chain uses TRBV5-1 and TRBJ2-7; 7 bases are a match to TRBD2. The germline V gene has CDR1 SGHRS and CDR2 YFSETQ. The CDR3 sequence is 16 residues long. V dropped 4 bases and J dropped 2; count of bases not matched to a gene: 12. The DNA for the CDR3 is TGCGCCAGCAGCCCACGGGGCAGCGGGGCTACCTACGAGCAGTACTTC. Translation gives CASSPRGSGATYEQYF.

This clonotype showed up just a few times. One junction end disagrees with the germline gene, perhaps due to a read error. This chain links TRBV5-1 with TRBJ2-7; D perhaps matches TRBD2 (6 bases). The CDR3 totals 15 residues. Germline values: CDR1 SGHRS, CDR2 YFSETQ. The CDR3 is CASSLGRSSSYEQYF. The CDR3 DNA reads as TGCGCCAGCAGTTTGGGGAGGTCGAGCTCCTACGAGCAGTACTTC.

This clonotype came up a few times. This sequence joins TRBV7-3 and TRBJ2-2; D may match TRBD1 or TRBD2 (5 bases each). Trimming shortened V by 5 bases and J by 8 bases, and 9 bases separated the two germline ends. Germline V gene lookup returns CDR1 SGHTA and CDR2 FQGTGA. The CDR3 loop spans 12 amino acids. CDR3 sequence: CASSGGRGELFF. The CDR3 DNA reads TGTGCCAGCAGCGGGGGTCGGGGGGAGCTGTTTTTT.

This clonotype was observed a handful of times. The rearrangement links TRBV4-1 to TRBJ1-1, with D tentatively TRBD1 (5 bases). The CDR3 consists of 15 residues. Trimming stripped 1 base from V and 4 bases from J, with 13 bases between. Germline V gene sequence: CDR1 MGHRA, CDR2 YSYEKL. CDR3 region: CASSQVAREATEAFF. For the CDR3, the DNA is TGCGCCAGCAGCCAAGTCGCCAGGGAGGCCACTGAAGCTTTCTTT.

This chain uses TRBV30 with TRBJ2-7; 11 bases are a match to TRBD2. V shed 5 bases, J shed 4 bases, and the junction held 7 bases outside the gene matches. Germline CDR1 is GTSNPN and CDR2 is SVGIG (reference sequence). The CDR3 covers 14 residues. The DNA for the CDR3 is TGTGCCTGGGAACCTAGCGGGAGGCCTTACGAGCAGTACTTC. Its translation: CAWEPSGRPYEQYF.

This clonotype occurred a few times. The chain couples TRBV2 to TRBJ1-2, with TRBD1 as a possible D gene (6 bases). Germline CDR1 reads SNHLY; CDR2 reads FYNNEI. Trimming removed 6 bases at V and 8 bases at J, with 25 bases between. This CDR3 has 16 residues. CDR3 sequence reads: CASRPHFLAGARGYTF. The CDR3 DNA sequence: TGTGCCAGCAGGCCCCATTTCTTAGCGGGGGCGCGAGGCTACACCTTC.

The J gene is TRBJ2-7, the V gene TRBV7-9, with TRBD2 identical over 8 bases. V was pared by 3 bases and J by 1 base, with 11 bases of the junction left unmatched. This CDR3 comprises 17 residues. In germline, CDR1 is SEHNR, CDR2 FQNEAQ (reference sequence). As DNA, the CDR3 is TGTGCCAGCAGCTTGTTTACGGCGGGAGGACGGTCCTACGAGCAGTACTTC. This codes for CASSLFTAGGRSYEQYF.

This rearrangement joins TRBV5-1 to TRBJ2-7; D not certain. Germline V CDR1 and CDR2: SGHRS, YFSETQ. Trimming took off 4 bases at V and 6 bases at J, with 20 bases between the two ends. The CDR3 consists of 15 residues. Written as DNA, the CDR3 is TGCGCCAGCAGCGCACCGGACCAGATGCTCGGCGAGCAGTACTTC. It specifies CASSAPDQMLGEQYF.